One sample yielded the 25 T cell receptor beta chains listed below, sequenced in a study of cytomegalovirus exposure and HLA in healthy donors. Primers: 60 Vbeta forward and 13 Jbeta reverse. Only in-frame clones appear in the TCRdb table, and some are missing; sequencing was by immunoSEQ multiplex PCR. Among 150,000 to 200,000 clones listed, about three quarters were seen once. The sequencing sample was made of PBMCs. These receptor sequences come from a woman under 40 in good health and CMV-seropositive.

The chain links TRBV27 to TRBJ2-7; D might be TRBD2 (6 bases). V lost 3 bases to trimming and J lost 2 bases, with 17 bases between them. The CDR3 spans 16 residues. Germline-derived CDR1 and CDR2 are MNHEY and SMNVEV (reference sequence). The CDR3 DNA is TGTGCCAGCAGTTTGTTCCGAGGAGGGCCGCCCTACGAGCAGTACTTC. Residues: CASSLFRGGPPYEQYF.

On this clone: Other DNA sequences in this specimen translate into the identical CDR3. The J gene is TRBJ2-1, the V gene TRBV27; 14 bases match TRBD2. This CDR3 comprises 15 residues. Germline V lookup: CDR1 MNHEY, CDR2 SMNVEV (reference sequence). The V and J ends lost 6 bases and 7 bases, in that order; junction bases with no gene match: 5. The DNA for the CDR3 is TGTGCCAGCAGCCGGGGGACTAGCGGGAGAAATGAGCAGTTCTTC. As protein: CASSRGTSGRNEQFF.

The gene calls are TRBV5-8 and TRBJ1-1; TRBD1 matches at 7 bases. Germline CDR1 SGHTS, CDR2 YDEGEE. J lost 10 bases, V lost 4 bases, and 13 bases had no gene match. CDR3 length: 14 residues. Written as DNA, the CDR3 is TGTGCCAGCAGCCCGAACAGGGGATTGCGGACAGCTTTCTTT. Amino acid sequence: CASSPNRGLRTAFF. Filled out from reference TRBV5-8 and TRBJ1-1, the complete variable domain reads EAGVTQSPTHLIKTRGQQATLRCSPISGHTSVYWYQQALGLGLQFLLWYDEGEERNRGNFPPRFSGRQFPNYSSELNVNALELEDSALYLCASSPNRGLRTAFFGQGTRLTVV.

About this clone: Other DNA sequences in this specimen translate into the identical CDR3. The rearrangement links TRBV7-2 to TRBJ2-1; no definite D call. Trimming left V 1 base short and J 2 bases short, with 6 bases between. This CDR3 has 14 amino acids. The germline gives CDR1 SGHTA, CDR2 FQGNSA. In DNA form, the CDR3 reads TGTGCCAGCAGCTTAGGTTTAGCCTACAATGAGCAGTTCTTC. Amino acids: CASSLGLAYNEQFF.

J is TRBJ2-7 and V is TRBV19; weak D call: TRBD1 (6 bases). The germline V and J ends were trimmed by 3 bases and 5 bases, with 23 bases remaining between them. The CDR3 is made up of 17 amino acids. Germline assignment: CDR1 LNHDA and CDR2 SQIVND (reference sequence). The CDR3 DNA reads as TGTGCCAGTAGTATCCTTCCCCCGGACAGCGAAATCCACGAGCAGTACTTC. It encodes CASSILPPDSEIHEQYF.

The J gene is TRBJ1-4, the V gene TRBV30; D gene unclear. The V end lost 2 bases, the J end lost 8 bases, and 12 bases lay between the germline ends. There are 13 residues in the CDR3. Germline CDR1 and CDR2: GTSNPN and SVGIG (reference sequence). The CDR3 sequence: CAWSKQSPEKLFF. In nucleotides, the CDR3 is TGTGCCTGGAGTAAACAGTCGCCCGAAAAACTGTTTTTT.

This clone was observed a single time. The CDR3 DNA reads TGTGCCAGCAGCGTATCTTGGAGGGGACTAGCGGGAGAGGTATCGGACAATGGCGAGCAGTTCTTC. Translation: CASSVSWRGLAGEVSDNGEQFF. V usage is TRBV9 and J usage is TRBJ2-1, with 14 bases lining up with TRBD2. Germline V lookup: CDR1 SGDLS, CDR2 YYNGEE. This CDR3 has 22 amino acids. Trimming at V came to 1 base and at J to 10 bases, leaving 25 bases not matched to a gene.

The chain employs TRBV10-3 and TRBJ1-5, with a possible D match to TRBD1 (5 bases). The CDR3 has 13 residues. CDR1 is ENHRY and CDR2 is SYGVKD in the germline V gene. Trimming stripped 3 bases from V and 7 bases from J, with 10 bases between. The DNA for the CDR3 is TGTGCCATCAGTGAAGTACCAGGGCAGCCCCAGCATTTT. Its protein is CAISEVPGQPQHF.

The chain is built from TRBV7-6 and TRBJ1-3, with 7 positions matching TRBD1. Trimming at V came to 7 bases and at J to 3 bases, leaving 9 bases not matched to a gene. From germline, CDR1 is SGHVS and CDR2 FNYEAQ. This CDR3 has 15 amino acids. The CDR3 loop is CASKTGPSFGNTIYF. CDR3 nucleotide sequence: TGTGCCAGCAAGACAGGGCCCTCCTTTGGAAACACCATATATTTT.

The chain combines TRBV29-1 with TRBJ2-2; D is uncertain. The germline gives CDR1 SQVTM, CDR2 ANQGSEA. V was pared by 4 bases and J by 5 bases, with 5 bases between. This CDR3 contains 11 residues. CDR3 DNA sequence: TGCAGCGTTGTGAGTACCGGGGAGCTGTTTTTT. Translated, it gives CSVVSTGELFF.

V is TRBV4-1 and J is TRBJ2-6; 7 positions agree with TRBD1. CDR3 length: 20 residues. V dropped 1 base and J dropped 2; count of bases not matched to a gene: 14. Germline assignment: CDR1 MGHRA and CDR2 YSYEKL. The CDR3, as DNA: TGCGCCAGCAGCCAAGCACGACAGGGCCCGACCGACCCTGGGGCCAACGTCCTGACTTTC. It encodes CASSQARQGPTDPGANVLTF.

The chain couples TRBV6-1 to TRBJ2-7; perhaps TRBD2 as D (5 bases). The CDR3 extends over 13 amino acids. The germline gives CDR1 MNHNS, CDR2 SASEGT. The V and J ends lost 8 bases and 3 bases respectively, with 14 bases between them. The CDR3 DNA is TGTGCCAGCGCTGACACCGGAGGCTACGAGCAGTACTTC. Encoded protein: CASADTGGYEQYF.

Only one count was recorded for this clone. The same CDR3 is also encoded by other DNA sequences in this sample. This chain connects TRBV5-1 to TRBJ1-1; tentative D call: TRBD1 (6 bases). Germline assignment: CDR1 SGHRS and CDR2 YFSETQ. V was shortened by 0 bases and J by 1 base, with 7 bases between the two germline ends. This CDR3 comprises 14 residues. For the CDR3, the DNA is TGCGCCAGCAGCTTGGGGACAGCGAACACTGAAGCTTTCTTT. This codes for CASSLGTANTEAFF.

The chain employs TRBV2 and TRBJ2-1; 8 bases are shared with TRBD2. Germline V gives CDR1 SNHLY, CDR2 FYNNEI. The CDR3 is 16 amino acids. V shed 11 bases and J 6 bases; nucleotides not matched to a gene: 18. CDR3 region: CAQFPSGRMEGNEQFF. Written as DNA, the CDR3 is TGTGCCCAGTTCCCCAGCGGGAGAATGGAGGGCAATGAGCAGTTCTTC.

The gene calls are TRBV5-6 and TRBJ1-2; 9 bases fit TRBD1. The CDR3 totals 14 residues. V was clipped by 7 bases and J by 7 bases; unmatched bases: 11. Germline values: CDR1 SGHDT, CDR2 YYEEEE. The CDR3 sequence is CASLWTGDIGGYTF. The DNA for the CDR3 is TGTGCCAGCTTATGGACAGGGGATATTGGTGGCTACACCTTC.

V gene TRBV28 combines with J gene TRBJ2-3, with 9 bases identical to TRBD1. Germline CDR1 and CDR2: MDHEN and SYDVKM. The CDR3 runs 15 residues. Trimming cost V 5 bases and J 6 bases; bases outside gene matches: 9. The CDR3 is CASSPHRGPWDTQYF. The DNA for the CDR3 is TGTGCCAGCAGTCCCCACAGGGGGCCCTGGGATACGCAGTATTTT. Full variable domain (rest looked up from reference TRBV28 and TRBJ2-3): DVKVTQSSRYLVKRTGEKVFLECVQDMDHENMFWYRQDPGLGLRLIYFSYDVKMKEKGDIPEGYSVSREKKERFSLILESASTNQTSMYLCASSPHRGPWDTQYFGPGTRLTVL.

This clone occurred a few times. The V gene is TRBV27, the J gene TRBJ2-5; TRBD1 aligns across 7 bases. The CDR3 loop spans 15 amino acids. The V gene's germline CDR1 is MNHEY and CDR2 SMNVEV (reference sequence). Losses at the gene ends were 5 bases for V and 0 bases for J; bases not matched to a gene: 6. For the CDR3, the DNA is TGTGCCAGCAGTGACCAAGGGACAGACCAAGAGACCCAGTACTTC. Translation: CASSDQGTDQETQYF.

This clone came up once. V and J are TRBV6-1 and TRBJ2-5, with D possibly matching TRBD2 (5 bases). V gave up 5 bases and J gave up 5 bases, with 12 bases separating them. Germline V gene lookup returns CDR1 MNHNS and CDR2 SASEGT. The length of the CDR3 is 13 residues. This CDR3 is CASSFGGSETQYF. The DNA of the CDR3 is TGTGCCAGCAGTTTTGGCGGGTCGGAGACCCAGTACTTC.

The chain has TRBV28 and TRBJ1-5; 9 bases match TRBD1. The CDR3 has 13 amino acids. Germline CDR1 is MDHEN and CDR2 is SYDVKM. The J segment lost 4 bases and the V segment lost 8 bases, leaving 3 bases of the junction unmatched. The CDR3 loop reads CASLDRGNQPQHF. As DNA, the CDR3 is TGTGCCAGCCTGGACAGGGGAAATCAGCCCCAGCATTTT.

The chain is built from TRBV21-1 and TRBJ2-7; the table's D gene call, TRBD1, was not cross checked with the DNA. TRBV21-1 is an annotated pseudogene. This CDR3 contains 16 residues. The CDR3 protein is CASSQGDRDPSYEQYF. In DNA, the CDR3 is TGTGCCAGCAGCCAAGGGGACAGAGACCCCTCCTACGAGCAGTACTTC.

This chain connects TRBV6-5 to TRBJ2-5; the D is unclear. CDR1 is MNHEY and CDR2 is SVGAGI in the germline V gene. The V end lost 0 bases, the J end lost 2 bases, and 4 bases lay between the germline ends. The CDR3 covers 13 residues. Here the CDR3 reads CASSYSMQETQYF. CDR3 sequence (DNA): TGTGCCAGCAGTTACTCCATGCAAGAGACCCAGTACTTC.

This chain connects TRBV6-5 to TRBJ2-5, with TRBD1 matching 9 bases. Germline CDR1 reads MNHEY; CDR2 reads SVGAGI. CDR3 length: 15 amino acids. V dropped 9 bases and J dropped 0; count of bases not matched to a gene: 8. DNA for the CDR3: TGTGCCAGTTCCCGGGACAGGGCGTACCAAGAGACCCAGTACTTC. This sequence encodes CASSRDRAYQETQYF.

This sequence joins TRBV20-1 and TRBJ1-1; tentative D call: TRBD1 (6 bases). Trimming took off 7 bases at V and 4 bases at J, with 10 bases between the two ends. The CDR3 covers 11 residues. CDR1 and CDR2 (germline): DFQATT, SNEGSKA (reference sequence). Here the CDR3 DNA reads TGCAGTGTTCACAGGGCCACTGAAGCTTTCTTT. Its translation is CSVHRATEAFF.

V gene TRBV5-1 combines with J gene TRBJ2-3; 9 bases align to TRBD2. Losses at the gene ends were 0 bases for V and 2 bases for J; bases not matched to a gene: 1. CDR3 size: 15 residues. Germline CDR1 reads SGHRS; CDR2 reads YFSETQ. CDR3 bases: TGCGCCAGCAGCTTGGCTAGCGGGATCACAGATACGCAGTATTTT. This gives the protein CASSLASGITDTQYF. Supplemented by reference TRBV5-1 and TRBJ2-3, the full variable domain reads KAGVTQTPRYLIKTRGQQVTLSCSPISGHRSVSWYQQTPGQGLQFLFEYFSETQRNKGNFPGRFSGRQFSNSRSEMNVSTLELGDSALYLCASSLASGITDTQYFGPGTRLTVL.

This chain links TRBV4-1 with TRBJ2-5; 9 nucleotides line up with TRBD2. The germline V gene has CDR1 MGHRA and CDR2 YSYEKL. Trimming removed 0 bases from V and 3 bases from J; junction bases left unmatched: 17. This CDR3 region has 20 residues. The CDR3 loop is CASSQDPFFSRGRAEETQYF. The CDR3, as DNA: TGCGCCAGCAGCCAAGACCCCTTCTTTTCTCGCGGGAGGGCCGAAGAGACCCAGTACTTC.